The present entry profiles one TCR beta chain with its context. The data originate from a study of tumor-infiltrating lymphocytes in oesophageal squamous cell carcinoma. The germline V gene encodes CDR1 SGHVS and CDR2 FNYEAQ. There are 13 residues in the CDR3. TCRdb reprocessed the PCR reads via MiXCR and lists one record per CDR3 protein. The table shows some 22,000 distinct CDR3 sequences, with 35% to 45% occurring only once. This chain links TRBV7-6 with TRBJ2-1; D not resolved. Gene TRBJ2-7 matches the end of the DNA better, so the J call may be wrong. Sample: esophageal tumor tissue. The sequence was collected from a male donor with esophageal squamous cell carcinoma. CDR3 region: CASRTESWDEQYF. The CDR3 DNA reads TGTGCCAGCAGAACCGAAAGCTGGGATGAGCAGTACTTC.